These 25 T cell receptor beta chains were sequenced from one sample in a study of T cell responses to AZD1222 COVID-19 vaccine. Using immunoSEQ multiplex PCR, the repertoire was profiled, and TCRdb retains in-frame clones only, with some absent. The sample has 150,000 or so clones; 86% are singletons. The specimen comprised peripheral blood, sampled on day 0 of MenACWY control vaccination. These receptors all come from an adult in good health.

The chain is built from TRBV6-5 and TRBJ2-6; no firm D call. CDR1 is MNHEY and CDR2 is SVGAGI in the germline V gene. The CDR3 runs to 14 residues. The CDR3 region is CSLGIVSGANVLTF. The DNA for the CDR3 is TGTTCGCTGGGGATTGTCTCTGGGGCCAACGTCCTGACTTTC.

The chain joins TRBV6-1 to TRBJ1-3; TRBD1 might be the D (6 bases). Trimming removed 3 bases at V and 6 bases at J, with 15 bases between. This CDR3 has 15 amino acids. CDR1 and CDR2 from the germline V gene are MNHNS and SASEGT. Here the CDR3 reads CASSELGRGLNTIYF. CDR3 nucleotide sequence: TGTGCCAGCAGTGAGCTCGGCAGGGGTCTAAACACCATATATTTT.

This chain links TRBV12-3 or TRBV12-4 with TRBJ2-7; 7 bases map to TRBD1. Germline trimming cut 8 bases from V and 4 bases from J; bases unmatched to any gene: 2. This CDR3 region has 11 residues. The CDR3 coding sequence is TGTGCCAGCGCGACAGGGTACGAGCAGTACTTC. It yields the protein CASATGYEQYF.

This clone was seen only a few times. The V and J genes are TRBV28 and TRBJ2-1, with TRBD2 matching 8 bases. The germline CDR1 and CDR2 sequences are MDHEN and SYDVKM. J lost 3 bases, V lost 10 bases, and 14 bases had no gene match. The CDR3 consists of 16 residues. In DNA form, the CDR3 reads TGTGCCACCGCGGGAGGTGGGCGGGACTACTACAATGAGCAGTTCTTC. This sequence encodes CATAGGGRDYYNEQFF.

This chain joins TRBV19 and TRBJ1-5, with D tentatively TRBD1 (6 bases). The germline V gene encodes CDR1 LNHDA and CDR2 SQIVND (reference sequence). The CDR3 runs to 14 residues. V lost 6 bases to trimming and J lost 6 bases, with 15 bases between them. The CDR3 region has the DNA TGTGCCAGTAGGTACGGGGGCCGAGGTCAGCCCCAGCATTTT. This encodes CASRYGGRGQPQHF. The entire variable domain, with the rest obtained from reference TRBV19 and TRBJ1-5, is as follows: DGGITQSPKYLFRKEGQNVTLSCEQNLNHDAMYWYRQDPGQGLRLIYYSQIVNDFQKGDIAEGYSVSREKKESFPLTVTSAQKNPTAFYLCASRYGGRGQPQHFGDGTRLSIL.

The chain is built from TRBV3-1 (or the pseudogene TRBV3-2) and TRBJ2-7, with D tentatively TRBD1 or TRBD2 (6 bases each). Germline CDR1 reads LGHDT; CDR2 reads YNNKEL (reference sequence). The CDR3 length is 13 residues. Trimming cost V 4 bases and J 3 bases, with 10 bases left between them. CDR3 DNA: TGTGCCAGCAGCCTAGGAGGGGGCTACGAGCAGTACGTC. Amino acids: CASSLGGGYEQYV.

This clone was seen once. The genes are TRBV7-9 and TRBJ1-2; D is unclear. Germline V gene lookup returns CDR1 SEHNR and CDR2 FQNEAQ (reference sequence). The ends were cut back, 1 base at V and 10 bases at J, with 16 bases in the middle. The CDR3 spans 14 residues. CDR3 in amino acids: CASSLVAKPTTYTF. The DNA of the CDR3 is TGTGCCAGCAGCTTAGTTGCGAAACCGACTACCTACACCTTC.

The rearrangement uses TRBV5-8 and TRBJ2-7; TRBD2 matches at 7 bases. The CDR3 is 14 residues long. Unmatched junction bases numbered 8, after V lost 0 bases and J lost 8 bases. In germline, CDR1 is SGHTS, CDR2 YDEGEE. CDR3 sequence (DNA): TGTGCCAGCAGCTTGGGGACTAGGACTTCACAGCAGTACGTC. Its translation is CASSLGTRTSQQYV.

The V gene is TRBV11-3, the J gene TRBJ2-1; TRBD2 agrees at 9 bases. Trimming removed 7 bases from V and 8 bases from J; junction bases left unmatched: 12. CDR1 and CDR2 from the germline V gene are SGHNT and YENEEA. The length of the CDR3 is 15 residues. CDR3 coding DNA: TGTGCCAGCACCCGTTGGCGGGAGGGCCTCTATGAGCAGTTCTTC. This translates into CASTRWREGLYEQFF.

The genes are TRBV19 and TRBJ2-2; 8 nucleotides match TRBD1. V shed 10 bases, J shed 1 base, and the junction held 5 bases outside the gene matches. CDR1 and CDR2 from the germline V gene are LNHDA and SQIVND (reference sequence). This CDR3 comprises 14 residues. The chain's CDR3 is CATETGVNTGELFF. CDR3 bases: TGTGCCACGGAGACAGGGGTGAACACCGGGGAGCTGTTTTTT.

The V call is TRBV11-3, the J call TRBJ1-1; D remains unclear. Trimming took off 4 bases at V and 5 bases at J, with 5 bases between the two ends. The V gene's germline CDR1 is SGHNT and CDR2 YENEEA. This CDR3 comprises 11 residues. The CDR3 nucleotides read TGTGCCAGCAGCTCCGAGACTGAAGCTTTCTTT. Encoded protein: CASSSETEAFF.

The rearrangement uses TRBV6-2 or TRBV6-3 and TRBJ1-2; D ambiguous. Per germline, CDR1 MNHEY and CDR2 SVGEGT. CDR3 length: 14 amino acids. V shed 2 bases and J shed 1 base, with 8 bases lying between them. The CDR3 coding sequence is TGTGCCAGCAGTTACCGCGGCGATAACTATGGCTACACCTTC. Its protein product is CASSYRGDNYGYTF.

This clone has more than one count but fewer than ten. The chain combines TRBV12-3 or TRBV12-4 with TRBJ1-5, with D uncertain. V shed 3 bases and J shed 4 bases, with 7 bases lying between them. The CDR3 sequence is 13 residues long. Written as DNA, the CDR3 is TGTGCCAGCAGTTTGGCCCCTAATCAGCCCCAGCATTTT. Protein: CASSLAPNQPQHF.

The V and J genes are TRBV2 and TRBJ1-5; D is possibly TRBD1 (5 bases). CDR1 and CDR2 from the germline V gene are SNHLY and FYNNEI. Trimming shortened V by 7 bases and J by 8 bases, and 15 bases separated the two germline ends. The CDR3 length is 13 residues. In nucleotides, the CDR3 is TGTGCCAGCAAGGAACAGGAGGAGAAGCCCCAGCATTTT. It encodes CASKEQEEKPQHF.

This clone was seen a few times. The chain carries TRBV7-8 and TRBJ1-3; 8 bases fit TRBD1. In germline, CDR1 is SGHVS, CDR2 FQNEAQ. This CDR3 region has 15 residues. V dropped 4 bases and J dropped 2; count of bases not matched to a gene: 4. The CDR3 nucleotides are TGTGCCAGCAGCTACAGGACAGGGCCTGGAAACACCATATATTTT. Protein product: CASSYRTGPGNTIYF. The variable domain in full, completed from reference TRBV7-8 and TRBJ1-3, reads GAGVSQSPRYKVAKRGQDVALRCDPISGHVSLFWYQQALGQGPEFLTYFQNEAQLDKSGLPSDRFFAERPEGSVSTLKIQRTQQEDSAVYLCASSYRTGPGNTIYFGEGSWLTVV.

The CDR3 sequence: CASSQDPRVSGVNYGYTF. CDR3 DNA: TGTGCCAGCAGCCAAGATCCCAGGGTGTCGGGAGTTAACTATGGCTACACCTTC. This chain joins TRBV14 and TRBJ1-2; maybe TRBD1 (5 bases). The CDR3 loop spans 18 amino acids. Germline CDR1 reads SGHDN; CDR2 reads FVKESK. The germline V and J ends were trimmed by 0 bases and 1 base, with 18 bases remaining between them.

DNA of the CDR3: TGTGCCAGCAGCTTGTTAGGGGCACTCACTTCGGGTGGCTACACCTTC. Its translation: CASSLLGALTSGGYTF. The chain carries TRBV5-4 and TRBJ1-2, with D possibly matching TRBD1 (5 bases). This CDR3 comprises 16 residues. The germline gives CDR1 SGHNT, CDR2 YYREEE (reference sequence). Trimming removed 1 base from V and 7 bases from J, with 20 bases in between.

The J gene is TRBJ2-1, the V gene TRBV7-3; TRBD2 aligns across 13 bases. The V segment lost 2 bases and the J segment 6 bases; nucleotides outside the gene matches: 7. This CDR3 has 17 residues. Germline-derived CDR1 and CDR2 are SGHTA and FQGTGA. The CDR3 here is CASSLWSGLAGSNEQFF. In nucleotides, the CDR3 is TGTGCCAGCAGCTTATGGTCGGGACTAGCGGGATCCAATGAGCAGTTCTTC.

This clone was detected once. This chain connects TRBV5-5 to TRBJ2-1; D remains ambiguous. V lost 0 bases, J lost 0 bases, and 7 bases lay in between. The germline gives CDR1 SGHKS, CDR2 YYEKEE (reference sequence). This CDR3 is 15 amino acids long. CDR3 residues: CASSLVASSYNEQFF. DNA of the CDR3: TGTGCCAGCAGCTTGGTGGCGAGCTCCTACAATGAGCAGTTCTTC.

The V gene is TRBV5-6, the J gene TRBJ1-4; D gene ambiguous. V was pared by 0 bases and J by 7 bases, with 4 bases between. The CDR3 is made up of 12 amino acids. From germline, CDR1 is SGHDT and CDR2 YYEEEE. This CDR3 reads CASSLGSEKLFF. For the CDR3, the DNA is TGTGCCAGCAGCTTGGGGAGTGAAAAACTGTTTTTT.

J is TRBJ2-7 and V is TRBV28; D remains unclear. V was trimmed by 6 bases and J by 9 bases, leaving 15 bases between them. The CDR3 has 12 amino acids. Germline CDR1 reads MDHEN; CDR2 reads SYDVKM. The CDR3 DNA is TGTGCCAGCAGCTCAGGCCGCAGCCGGCAGTACGTC. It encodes CASSSGRSRQYV.

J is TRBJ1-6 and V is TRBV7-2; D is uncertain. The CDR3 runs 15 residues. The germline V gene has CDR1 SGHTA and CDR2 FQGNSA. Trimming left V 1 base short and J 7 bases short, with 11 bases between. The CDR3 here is CASSLVPGNNSPLHF. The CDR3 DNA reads TGTGCCAGCAGCTTAGTTCCCGGGAACAATTCACCCCTCCACTTT.

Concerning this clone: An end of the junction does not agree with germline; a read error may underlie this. The CDR3 spells CASSYSGANTEAFF. For the CDR3, the DNA is TGTGCCAGCAGCTACTCAGGGGCTAACACTGAAGCTTTCTTT. V gene TRBV6-6 combines with J gene TRBJ1-1; D is possibly TRBD1 (6 bases). The CDR3 sequence is 14 residues long. CDR1 is MNHNY, CDR2 SVGAGI, per germline (reference sequence).

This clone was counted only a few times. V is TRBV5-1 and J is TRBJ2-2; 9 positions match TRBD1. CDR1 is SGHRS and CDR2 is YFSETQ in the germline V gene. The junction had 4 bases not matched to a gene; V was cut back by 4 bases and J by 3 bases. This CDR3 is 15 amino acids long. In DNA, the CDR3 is TGCGCCAGCAGCACCGGGACAGGGCACACCGGGGAGCTGTTTTTT. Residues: CASSTGTGHTGELFF.

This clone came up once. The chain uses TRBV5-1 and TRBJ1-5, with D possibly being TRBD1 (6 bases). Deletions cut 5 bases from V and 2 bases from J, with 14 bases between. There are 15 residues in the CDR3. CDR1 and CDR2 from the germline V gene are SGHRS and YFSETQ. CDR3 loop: CASRPDPGGNQPQHF. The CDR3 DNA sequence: TGCGCCAGCAGACCCGACCCAGGGGGCAATCAGCCCCAGCATTTT.